This T cell receptor beta chain is from a study of shared clonotypes between healthy human individuals. Study-wide points: Represented diversity, genetic and exposure-history alike, was limited by few donors.

Per sorted-subset replicate PCR, input was approximately 180 ng DNA, representing 30,000 to 35,000 T cell genomes. In the study's own analysis: Filtering of immunoSEQ junctional sequences could not match full-length read filtering. Measured with immunoSEQ multiplex PCR; TCRdb has only the in-frame clones, and not every one. V and J calls and clone size are as listed in that table; D and trimming were resolved from the DNA. This sample has about 2.1 million clones, with 93% found just once. Between the trimmed V and J ends, which lost 4 bases and 5 bases, there was a span of 6 bases. Germline CDR1 and CDR2: SGHAT and FQDESV (reference sequence). The CDR3 totals 11 residues. Naive CD8 cells, CD45RO-negative and positively selected for CCR7, excluded terminally differentiated effector memory CD45RA+ cells. Note on this clone: What it recognizes is unknown.

The specimen was naive CD8+ T cells from PBMCs. The chain has TRBV11-1 and TRBJ2-7; D tentatively reads TRBD1 or TRBD2 (5 bases each). The TCR sequence derives from a man aged 18 to 29 in good health. Some clones in this sample may be carry-over from other donors' samples. As DNA, the CDR3 is TGTGCCAGCAGCTGGGGACACGAGCAGTACTTC. This encodes CASSWGHEQYF.